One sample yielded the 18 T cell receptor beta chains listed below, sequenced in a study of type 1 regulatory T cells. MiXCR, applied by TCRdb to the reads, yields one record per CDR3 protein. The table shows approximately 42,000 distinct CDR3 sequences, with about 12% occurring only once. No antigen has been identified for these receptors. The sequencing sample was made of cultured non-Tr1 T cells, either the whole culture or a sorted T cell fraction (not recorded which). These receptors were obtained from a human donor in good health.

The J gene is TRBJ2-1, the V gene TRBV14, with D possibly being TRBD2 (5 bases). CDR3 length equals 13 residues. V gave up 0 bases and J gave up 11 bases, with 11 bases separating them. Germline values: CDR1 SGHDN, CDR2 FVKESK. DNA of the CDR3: TGTGCCAGCAGCCAAGACCGGGGTCGTAAGCAGTTCTTC. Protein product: CASSQDRGRKQFF.

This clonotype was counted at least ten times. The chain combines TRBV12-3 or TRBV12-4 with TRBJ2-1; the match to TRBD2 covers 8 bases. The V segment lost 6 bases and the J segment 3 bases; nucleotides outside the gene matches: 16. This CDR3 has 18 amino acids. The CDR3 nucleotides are TGTGCCAGCAGCCAAATACGCTGGAGCGGGAGCGACTACAATGAGCAGTTCTTC. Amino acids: CASSQIRWSGSDYNEQFF.

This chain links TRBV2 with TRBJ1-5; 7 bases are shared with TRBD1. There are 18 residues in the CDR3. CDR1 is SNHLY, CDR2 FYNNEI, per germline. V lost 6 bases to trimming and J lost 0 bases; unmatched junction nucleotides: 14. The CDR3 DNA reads TGTGCCAGCAGGGCGGACAGGCTAAGCGAATATAGCAATCAGCCCCAGCATTTT. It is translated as CASRADRLSEYSNQPQHF.

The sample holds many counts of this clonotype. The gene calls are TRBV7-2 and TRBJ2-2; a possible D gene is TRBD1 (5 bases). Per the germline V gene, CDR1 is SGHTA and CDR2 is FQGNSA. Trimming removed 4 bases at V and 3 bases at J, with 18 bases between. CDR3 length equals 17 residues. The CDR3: CASSSIRQGLDTGELFF. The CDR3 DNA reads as TGTGCCAGCAGCTCAATCCGGCAGGGATTAGACACCGGGGAGCTGTTTTTT.

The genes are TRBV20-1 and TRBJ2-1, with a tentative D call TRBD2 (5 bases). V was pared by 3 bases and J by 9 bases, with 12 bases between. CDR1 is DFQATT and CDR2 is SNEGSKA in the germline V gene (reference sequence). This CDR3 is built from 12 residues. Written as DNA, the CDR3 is TGCAGTGCTAGTCTCTCTAGCAGTGAGCAGTTCTTC. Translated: CSASLSSSEQFF.

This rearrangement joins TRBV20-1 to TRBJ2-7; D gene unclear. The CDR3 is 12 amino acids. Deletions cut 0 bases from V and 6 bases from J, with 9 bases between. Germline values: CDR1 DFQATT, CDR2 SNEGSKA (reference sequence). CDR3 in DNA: TGCAGTGCTAGAGATGCCCGTGCCGAGCAGTACTTC. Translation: CSARDARAEQYF.

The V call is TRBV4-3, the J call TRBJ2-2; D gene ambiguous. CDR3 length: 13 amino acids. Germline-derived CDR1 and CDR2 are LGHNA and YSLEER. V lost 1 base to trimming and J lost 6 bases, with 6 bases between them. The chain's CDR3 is CASSQVGAGELFF. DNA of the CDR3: TGCGCCAGCAGCCAAGTTGGGGCCGGGGAGCTGTTTTTT.

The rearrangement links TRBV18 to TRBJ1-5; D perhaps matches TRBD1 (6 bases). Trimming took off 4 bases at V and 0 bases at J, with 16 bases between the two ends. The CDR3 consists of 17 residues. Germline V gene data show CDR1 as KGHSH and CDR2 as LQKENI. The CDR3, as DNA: TGTGCCAGCTCACGGGACAAACAGAGTCATAGCAATCAGCCCCAGCATTTT. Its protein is CASSRDKQSHSNQPQHF.

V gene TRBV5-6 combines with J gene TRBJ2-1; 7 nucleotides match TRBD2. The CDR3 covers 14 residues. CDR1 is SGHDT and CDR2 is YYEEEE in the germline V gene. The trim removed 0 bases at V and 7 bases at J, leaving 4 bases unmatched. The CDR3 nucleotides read TGTGCCAGCAGCTTGGTGGGAGGGCTGAATGAGCAGTTCTTC. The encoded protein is CASSLVGGLNEQFF.

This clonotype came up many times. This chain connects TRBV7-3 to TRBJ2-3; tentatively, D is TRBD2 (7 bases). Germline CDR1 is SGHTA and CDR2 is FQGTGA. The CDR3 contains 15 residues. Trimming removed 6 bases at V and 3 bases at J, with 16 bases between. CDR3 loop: CASREGGERTDTQYF. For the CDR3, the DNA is TGTGCCAGCAGAGAAGGGGGGGAAAGAACAGATACGCAGTATTTT. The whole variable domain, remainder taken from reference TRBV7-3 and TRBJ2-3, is GAGVSQTPSNKVTEKGKYVELRCDPISGHTALYWYRQSLGQGPEFLIYFQGTGAADDSGLPNDRFFAVRPEGSVSTLKIQRTERGDSAVYLCASREGGERTDTQYFGPGTRLTVL.

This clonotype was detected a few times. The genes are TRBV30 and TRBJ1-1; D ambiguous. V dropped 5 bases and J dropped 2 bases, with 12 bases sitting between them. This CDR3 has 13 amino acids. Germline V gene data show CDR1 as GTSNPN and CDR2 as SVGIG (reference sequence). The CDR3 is CAWSRQGNTEAFF. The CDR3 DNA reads TGTGCCTGGTCCAGGCAAGGAAACACTGAAGCTTTCTTT.

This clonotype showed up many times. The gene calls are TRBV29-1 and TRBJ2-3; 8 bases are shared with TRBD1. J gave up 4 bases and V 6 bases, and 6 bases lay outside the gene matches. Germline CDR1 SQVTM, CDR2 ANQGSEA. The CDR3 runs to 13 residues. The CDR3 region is CSVRTGWADTQYF. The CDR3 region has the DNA TGCAGCGTCCGGACAGGGTGGGCAGATACGCAGTATTTT.

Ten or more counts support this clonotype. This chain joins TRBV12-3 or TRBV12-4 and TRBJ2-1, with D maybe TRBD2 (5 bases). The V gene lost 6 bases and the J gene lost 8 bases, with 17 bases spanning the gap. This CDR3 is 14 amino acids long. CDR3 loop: CASRRPVRGDEQFF. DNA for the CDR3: TGTGCCAGCAGGAGGCCCGTTCGGGGAGATGAGCAGTTCTTC.

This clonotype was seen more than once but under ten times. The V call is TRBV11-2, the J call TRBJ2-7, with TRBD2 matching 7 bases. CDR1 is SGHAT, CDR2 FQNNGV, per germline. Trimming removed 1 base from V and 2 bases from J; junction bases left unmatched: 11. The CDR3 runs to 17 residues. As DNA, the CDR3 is TGTGCCAGCAGCTTAGTTTTCGGAACTAGCGATCCCTACGAGCAGTACTTC. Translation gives CASSLVFGTSDPYEQYF.

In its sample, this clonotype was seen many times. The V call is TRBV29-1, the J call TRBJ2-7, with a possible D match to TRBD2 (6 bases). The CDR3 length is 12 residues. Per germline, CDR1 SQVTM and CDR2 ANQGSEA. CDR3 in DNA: TGCAGTTGGGCGGAGGGCCGATACGAGCAGTACTTC. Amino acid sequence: CSWAEGRYEQYF.

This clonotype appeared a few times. The CDR3 spells CASSILAGKTGELFF. DNA for the CDR3: TGTGCCAGTAGTATATTAGCGGGAAAGACCGGGGAGCTGTTTTTT. The chain links TRBV19 to TRBJ2-2; 8 positions agree with TRBD2. Germline assignment: CDR1 LNHDA and CDR2 SQIVND (reference sequence). J was trimmed by 5 bases and V by 2 bases; bases with no gene match: 4. The CDR3 runs to 15 residues.

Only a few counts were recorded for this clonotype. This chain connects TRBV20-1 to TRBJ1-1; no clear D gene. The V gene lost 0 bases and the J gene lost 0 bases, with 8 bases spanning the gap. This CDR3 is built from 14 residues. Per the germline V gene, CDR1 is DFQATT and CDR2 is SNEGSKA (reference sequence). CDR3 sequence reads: CSARDMTVNTEAFF. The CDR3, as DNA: TGCAGTGCTAGAGATATGACGGTGAACACTGAAGCTTTCTTT.

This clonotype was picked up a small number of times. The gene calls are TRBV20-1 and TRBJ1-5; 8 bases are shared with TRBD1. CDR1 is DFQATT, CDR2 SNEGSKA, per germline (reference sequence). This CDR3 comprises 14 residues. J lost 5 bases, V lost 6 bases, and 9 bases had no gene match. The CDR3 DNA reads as TGCAGTGCCAGCGACAGGGGTGCGGATCAGCCCCAGCATTTT. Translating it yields CSASDRGADQPQHF.